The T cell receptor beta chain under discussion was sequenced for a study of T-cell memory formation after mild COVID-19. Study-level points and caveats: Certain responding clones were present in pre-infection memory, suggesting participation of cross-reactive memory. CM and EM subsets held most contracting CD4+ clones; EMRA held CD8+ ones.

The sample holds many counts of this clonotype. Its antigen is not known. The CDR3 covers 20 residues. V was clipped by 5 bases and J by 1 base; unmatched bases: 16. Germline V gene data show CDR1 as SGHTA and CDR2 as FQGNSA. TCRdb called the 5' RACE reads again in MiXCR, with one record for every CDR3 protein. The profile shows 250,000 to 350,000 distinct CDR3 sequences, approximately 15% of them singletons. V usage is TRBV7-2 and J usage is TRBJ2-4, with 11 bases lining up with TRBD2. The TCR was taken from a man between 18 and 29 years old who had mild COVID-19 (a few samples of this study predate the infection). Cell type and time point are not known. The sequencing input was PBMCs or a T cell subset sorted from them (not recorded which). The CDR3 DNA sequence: TGTGCCAGCAGCCCCGGGGTTGATAGCGGGAGGGGTTGGGCCAAAAACATTCAGTACTTC. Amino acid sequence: CASSPGVDSGRGWAKNIQYF.